This TCR beta chain was obtained from a study of blood T cells in healthy people across ages. Primed by a sample-barcoded 5' primer and a J-beta primer mix, a second PCR proceeded for roughly 7 to 12 cycles. TCRdb recomputed calls from the 5' RACE reads with MiXCR, one row per CDR3 protein. The sample lists 1.5 million to 2 million distinct CDR3 sequences; roughly two fifths were seen once. To note about this clonotype: The junction differs from germline at one of its ends, possibly a read error.

CDR3 length: 13 amino acids. This clonotype was sampled from a human donor in good health. Sequencing input: blood. The chain employs TRBV12-3 or TRBV12-4 and TRBJ1-4; weak D call: TRBD1 (6 bases). CDR3 residues: CASSRTGNENLFF. The CDR3 DNA is TGTGCCAGCAGTCGAACAGGGAATGAAAACCTGTTTTTT.